A selection of T cell receptor beta chains follows, all from one sample in a study of blood T cell repertoires in COVID-19. Sequenced by immunoSEQ multiplex PCR; TCRdb stores in-frame clones only, minus some. In the table there are about 74,000 clones, over 75% of which are singletons. Source material: peripheral blood. The receptors stem from a man in his 70s with active or convalescent COVID-19. The conserved cysteine and the conserved F or W are not part of the CDR3 here.

v_gene	j_gene	CDR3aa
TRBV7-8	TRBJ2-5	ASSLGVDRQETQY
TRBV14	TRBJ1-1	ASSRTYTEAF
TRBV27	TRBJ1-2	ASSRTGGVGGYGYT
TRBV9	TRBJ2-7	ASTRDVASYEQY
TRBV4-1	TRBJ1-4	ASSTGHRQGIGEKLF
TRBV7-2	TRBJ1-2	ASSQGQGRGYT
TRBV30	TRBJ2-5	AFRLGGRETQY
TRBV25-1	TRBJ1-3	ASSGLTGGNTIY
TRBV10-3	TRBJ2-2	AISQTGWTNTGELF
TRBV19	TRBJ2-6	ASSTLAVSSGANVLT
TRBV2	TRBJ2-5	ASSAVASVETQY
TRBV5-1	TRBJ2-7	ASSLGTASPYEQY
TRBV30	TRBJ1-5	AWSVLGNQPQH
TRBV7-2	TRBJ1-5	ASSVRQGNGQPQH
TRBV7-9	TRBJ1-5	ASSLAPGVNQPQH
TRBV23-1	TRBJ1-3	ASSHPSGTGGNTIY
TRBV11-2	TRBJ2-7	ASSLGQGVGEQY
TRBV5-8	TRBJ1-2	ASSLSGAYGYT
TRBV30	TRBJ1-4	AWSVDSTSTNEKLF
TRBV6-5	TRBJ2-3	ASTPLGTSADTQY
TRBV7-9	TRBJ1-4	ASSFGSGGSEKLF
TRBV18	TRBJ2-7	ASSLGTGYEQY
TRBV11-3	TRBJ2-2	ASSSYITGELF
TRBV5-1	TRBJ2-7	ASSLFDRSYEQY
TRBV5-1	TRBJ2-1	ASSEGQGSYNEQF
TRBV3-1/TRBV3-2	TRBJ1-4	ASSRTMSEKLF
TRBV6-2/TRBV6-3	TRBJ2-5	ASSYPGLAGGETQY
TRBV24-1	TRBJ2-1	ATSDIAGTSGSSCGNEQF
TRBV30	TRBJ2-5	AWSVRETQY